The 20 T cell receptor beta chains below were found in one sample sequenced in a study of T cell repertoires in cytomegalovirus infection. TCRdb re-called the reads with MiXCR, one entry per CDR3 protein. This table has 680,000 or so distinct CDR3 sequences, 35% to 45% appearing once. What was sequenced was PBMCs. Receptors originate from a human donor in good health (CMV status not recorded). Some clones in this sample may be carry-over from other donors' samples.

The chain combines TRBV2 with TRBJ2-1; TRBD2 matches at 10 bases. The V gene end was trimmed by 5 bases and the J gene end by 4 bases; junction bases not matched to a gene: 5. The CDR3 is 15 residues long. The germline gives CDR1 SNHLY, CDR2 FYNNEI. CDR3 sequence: CASSWTSGFYNEQFF. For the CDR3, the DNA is TGTGCCAGCAGTTGGACTAGCGGATTTTACAATGAGCAGTTCTTC.

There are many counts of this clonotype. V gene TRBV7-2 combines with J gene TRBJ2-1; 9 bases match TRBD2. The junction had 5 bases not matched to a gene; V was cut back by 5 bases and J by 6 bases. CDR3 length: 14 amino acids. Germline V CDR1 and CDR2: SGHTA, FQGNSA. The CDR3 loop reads CASSVEGLANEQFF. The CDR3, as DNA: TGTGCCAGCAGCGTGGAGGGACTAGCCAATGAGCAGTTCTTC.

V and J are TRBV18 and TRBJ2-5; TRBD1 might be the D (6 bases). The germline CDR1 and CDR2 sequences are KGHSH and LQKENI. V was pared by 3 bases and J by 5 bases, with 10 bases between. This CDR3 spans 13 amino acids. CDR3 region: CASSPTGYETQYF. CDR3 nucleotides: TGTGCCAGCTCACCCACAGGGTACGAGACCCAGTACTTC.

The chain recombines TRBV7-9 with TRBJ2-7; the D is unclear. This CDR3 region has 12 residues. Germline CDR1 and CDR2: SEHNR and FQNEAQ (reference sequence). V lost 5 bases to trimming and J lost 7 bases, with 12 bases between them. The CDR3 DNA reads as TGTGCCAGCAGCCATCATAATGGGGAGCAGTACTTC. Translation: CASSHHNGEQYF. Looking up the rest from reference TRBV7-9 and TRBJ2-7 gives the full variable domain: DTGVSQNPRHKITKRGQNVTFRCDPISEHNRLYWYRQTLGQGPEFLTYFQNEAQLEKSRLLSDRFSAERPKGSFSTLEIQRTEQGDSAMYLCASSHHNGEQYFGPGTRLTVT.

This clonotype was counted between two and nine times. CDR3 bases: TGTGCCAGCAGCCCACTTCGATCCCTGGTTTACAATGAGCAGTTCTTC. It encodes CASSPLRSLVYNEQFF. The chain recombines TRBV7-3 with TRBJ2-1; D gene unclear. Trimming removed 5 bases at V and 4 bases at J, with 18 bases between. Germline-derived CDR1 and CDR2 are SGHTA and FQGTGA. CDR3 length: 16 amino acids.

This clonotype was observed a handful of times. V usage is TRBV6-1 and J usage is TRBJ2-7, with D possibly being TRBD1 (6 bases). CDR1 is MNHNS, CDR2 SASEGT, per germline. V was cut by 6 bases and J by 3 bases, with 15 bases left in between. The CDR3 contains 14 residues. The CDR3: CASRAGQIFYEQYF. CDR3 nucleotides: TGTGCCAGCAGAGCAGGACAGATCTTCTACGAGCAGTACTTC.

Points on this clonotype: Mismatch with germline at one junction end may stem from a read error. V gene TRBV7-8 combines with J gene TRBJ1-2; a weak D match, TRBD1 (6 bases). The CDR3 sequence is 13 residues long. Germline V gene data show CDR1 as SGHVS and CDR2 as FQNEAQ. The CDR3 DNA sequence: TGTGCCAGCGGGCAGGACAGCTGGGGTGGCTACAGCTTC. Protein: CASGQDSWGGYSF.

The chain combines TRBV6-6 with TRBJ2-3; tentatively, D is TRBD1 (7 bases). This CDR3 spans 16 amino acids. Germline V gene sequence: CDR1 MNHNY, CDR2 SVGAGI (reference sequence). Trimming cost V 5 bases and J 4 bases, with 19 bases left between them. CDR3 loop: CASSVHAGQLSDTQYF. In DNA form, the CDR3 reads TGTGCCAGCAGTGTTCACGCGGGACAGTTATCAGATACGCAGTATTTT.

CDR3 protein: CASSPGLAGPEDTQYF. CDR3 DNA sequence: TGTGCCAGCAGCCCGGGACTAGCGGGCCCCGAGGATACGCAGTATTTT. The chain links TRBV28 to TRBJ2-3; 12 bases map to TRBD2. Germline CDR1 MDHEN, CDR2 SYDVKM. The CDR3 loop spans 16 amino acids. Germline trimming cut 6 bases from V and 6 bases from J; bases unmatched to any gene: 10.

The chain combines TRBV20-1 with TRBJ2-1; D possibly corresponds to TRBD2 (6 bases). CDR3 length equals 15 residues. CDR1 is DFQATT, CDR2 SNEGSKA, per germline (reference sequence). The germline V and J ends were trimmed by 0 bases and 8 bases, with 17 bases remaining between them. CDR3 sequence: CSARDVTSSRDEQFF. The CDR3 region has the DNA TGCAGTGCTAGAGATGTCACTAGCAGTCGCGATGAGCAGTTCTTC.

CDR3: CASRNGGTGHHEQYF. The CDR3 DNA reads TGTGCCAGCAGGAATGGGGGCACAGGGCACCACGAGCAGTACTTC. The chain joins TRBV28 to TRBJ2-7; a weak D match, TRBD1 (6 bases). V lost 6 bases, J lost 5 bases, and 20 bases lay in between. Germline V lookup: CDR1 MDHEN, CDR2 SYDVKM. CDR3 length: 15 residues.

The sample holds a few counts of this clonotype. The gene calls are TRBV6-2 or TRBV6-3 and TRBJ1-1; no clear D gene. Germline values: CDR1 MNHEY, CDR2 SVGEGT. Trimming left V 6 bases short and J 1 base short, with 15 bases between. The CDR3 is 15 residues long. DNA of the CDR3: TGTGCCAGCAGACCCTCGGGGAGCCCGAACACTGAAGCTTTCTTT. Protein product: CASRPSGSPNTEAFF.

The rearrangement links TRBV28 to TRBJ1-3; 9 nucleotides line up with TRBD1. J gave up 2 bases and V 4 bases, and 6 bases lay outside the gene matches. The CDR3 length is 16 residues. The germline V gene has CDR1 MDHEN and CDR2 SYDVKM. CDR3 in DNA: TGTGCCAGCAGTTCCCCCGGGACAGGGACTGGAAACACCATATATTTT. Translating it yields CASSSPGTGTGNTIYF.

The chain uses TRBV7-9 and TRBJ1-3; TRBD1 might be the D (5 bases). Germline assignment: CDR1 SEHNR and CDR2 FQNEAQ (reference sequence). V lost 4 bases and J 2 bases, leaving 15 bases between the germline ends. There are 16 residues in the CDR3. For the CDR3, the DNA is TGTGCCAGCAGCTCGGGCGGGGACCGAGCTGGAAACACCATATATTTT. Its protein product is CASSSGGDRAGNTIYF.

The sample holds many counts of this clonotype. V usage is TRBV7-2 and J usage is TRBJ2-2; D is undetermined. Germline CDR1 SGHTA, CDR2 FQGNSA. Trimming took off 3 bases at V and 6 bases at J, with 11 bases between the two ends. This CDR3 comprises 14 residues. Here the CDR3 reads CASSLKGGSGELFF. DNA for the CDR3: TGTGCCAGCAGCTTGAAGGGTGGGTCCGGGGAGCTGTTTTTT.

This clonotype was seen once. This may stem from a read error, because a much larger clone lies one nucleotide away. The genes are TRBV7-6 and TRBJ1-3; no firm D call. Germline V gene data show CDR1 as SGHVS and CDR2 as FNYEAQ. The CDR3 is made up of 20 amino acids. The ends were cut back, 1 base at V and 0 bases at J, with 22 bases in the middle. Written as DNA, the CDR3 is TGTGCCAGCAGCTTAGTGGTCCGCCATTGTCATGCGGCCTCTGGAAACACCATATATTTT. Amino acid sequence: CASSLVVRHCHAASGNTIYF.

The CDR3 coding sequence is TGCAGTGCTAACAGGGCCGCTGCAAGTGAAAAACTGTTTTTT. This translates into CSANRAAASEKLFF. The chain employs TRBV20-1 and TRBJ1-4, with a weak D call TRBD1 (6 bases). V was clipped by 4 bases and J by 7 bases, with 16 bases between them. Germline assignment: CDR1 DFQATT and CDR2 SNEGSKA (reference sequence). This CDR3 has 14 residues.

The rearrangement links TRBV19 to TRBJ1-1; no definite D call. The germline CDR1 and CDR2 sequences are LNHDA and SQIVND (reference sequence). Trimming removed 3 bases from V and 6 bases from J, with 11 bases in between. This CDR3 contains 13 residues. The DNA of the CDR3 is TGTGCCAGTAGTATGAACAGAGCCGCTGAAGCTTTCTTT. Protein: CASSMNRAAEAFF.

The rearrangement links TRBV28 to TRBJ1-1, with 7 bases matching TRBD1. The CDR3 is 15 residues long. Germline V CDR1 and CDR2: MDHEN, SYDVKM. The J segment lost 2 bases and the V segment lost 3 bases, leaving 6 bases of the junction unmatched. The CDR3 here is CASSLLGQHNTEAFF. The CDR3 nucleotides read TGTGCCAGCAGTTTGCTGGGACAGCACAACACTGAAGCTTTCTTT.

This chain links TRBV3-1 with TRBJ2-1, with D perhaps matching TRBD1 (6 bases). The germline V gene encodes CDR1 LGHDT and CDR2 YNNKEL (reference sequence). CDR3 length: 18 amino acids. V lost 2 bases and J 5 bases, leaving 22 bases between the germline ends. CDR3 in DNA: TGTGCCAGCAGCCAACCCCCGAGGTTGTCAGGGGAGCACAATGAGCAGTTCTTC. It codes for CASSQPPRLSGEHNEQFF.